Described below is a single T cell receptor (beta chain) sequence and its context. The target antigen is unknown. These data originate in a study of shared clonotypes between healthy human individuals. Per germline, CDR1 WSHSY and CDR2 SAAADI. The V and J ends lost 0 bases and 4 bases, in that order; junction bases with no gene match: 12. The CDR3 contains 18 residues. Study-wide points: What rarefaction showed was incomplete sorted-subset sequencing despite large depth.

The naive CD8 population came from CD45RO-negative cells selected for CCR7, without terminally differentiated effector memory CD45RA+ cells. Each PCR replicate from the sorted subsets contained about 180 ng DNA, which is about 31,000 T cell genomes. Produced via immunoSEQ multiplex PCR; TCRdb's table is partial and in-frame only. The sample contains some 2.1 million clones, 85% to 95% of which appear only once. The chain is built from TRBV10-2 and TRBJ2-7; TRBD2 agrees at 10 bases. Sequences were obtained from naive CD8+ T cells sorted from blood. The TCR sequence derives from a man between 18 and 35 years old in good health. CDR3 bases: TGCGCCAGCAGTGAGTCCCCCGTAGTAGCGGGGGGTCTATACGAGCAGTACTTC. The encoded protein is CASSESPVVAGGLYEQYF.